What follows are 28 T cell receptor beta chains derived from one specimen sequenced in a study of metastatic and nonmetastatic thyroid tumors. Every patient underwent thyroid surgery untreated. Using MiXCR, TCRdb reanalyzed the PCR reads. The sample lists about 93,000 clones; about 13% were seen once. Sequencing was performed on blood. The receptors come from a female donor with papillary thyroid cancer or a benign thyroid nodule (not recorded which). Some clones in this sample may be carry-over from other donors' samples.

This clone was seen repeatedly, ten times or more. The rearrangement links TRBV6-2 or TRBV6-3 to TRBJ2-5; D unclear. In germline, CDR1 is MNHEY, CDR2 SVGEGT. V lost 3 bases, J lost 6 bases, and 11 bases lay in between. The length of the CDR3 is 13 residues. DNA of the CDR3: TGTGCCAGCAGTTATACGCATTTGCAGACCCAGTACTTC. Its protein product is CASSYTHLQTQYF.

This sequence joins TRBV2 and TRBJ2-7; D gene unclear. Trimming took 6 bases from V and 7 from J, leaving 16 bases between them. This CDR3 region has 13 residues. Germline CDR1 SNHLY, CDR2 FYNNEI. The CDR3 here is CASSTVKIGEQYF. Here the CDR3 DNA reads TGTGCCAGCAGCACCGTGAAGATAGGTGAGCAGTACTTC.

The sample holds a few counts of this clone. The V call is TRBV6-2 or TRBV6-3, the J call TRBJ2-3, with D possibly TRBD1 on 5 matching bases. Germline CDR1 MNHEY, CDR2 SVGEGT. CDR3 length: 13 amino acids. Between the trimmed V and J ends, which lost 7 bases and 3 bases, there was a span of 11 bases. This chain's CDR3 is CASISQGTDTQYF. The CDR3 coding sequence is TGTGCCAGCATTTCGCAGGGTACAGATACGCAGTATTTT.

This clone was counted ten times or more. The chain links TRBV11-2 to TRBJ2-2, with D tentatively TRBD1 (6 bases). Germline CDR1 is SGHAT and CDR2 is FQNNGV. Trimming shortened V by 6 bases and J by 5 bases, and 10 bases separated the two germline ends. The CDR3 totals 13 residues. As DNA, the CDR3 is TGTGCCAGCAGTATCACAGGGACCGGGGAGCTGTTTTTT. This gives the protein CASSITGTGELFF.

This clone was seen at least ten times. This chain uses TRBV18 with TRBJ2-7; possibly TRBD1 or TRBD2 for D (5 bases each). This CDR3 is built from 15 residues. From germline, CDR1 is KGHSH and CDR2 LQKENI. Trimming took 4 bases from V and 2 from J, leaving 15 bases between them. The CDR3, as DNA: TGTGCCAGCTCACTCGGGACCGATGATACCTACGAGCAGTACTTC. It specifies CASSLGTDDTYEQYF.

This clone was seen a handful of times. A much bigger clone sits one base away, suggesting this may be a read error. The chain combines TRBV6-2 or TRBV6-3 with TRBJ2-3; D is unresolved. Germline V gene sequence: CDR1 MNHEY, CDR2 SVGEGT. The CDR3 has 11 residues. V was shortened by 7 bases and J by 6 bases, with 8 bases between the two germline ends. CDR3 DNA sequence: TGTGCCAGCATGTTCGATGATACGCAGTATTTT. Protein: CASMFDDTQYF.

This clone was picked up a small number of times. V gene TRBV6-4 combines with J gene TRBJ2-1, with TRBD2 identical over 11 bases. The CDR3 contains 15 residues. V was pared by 0 bases and J by 6 bases, with 1 base of the junction left unmatched. Germline V gene lookup returns CDR1 MRHNA and CDR2 SNTAGT. The CDR3 here is CASSDSSGGANEQFF. The CDR3 DNA sequence: TGTGCCAGCAGTGACTCTAGCGGGGGGGCCAATGAGCAGTTCTTC.

There are many counts of this clone. The chain joins TRBV6-1 to TRBJ1-4, with D perhaps matching TRBD1 (6 bases). Germline V gene sequence: CDR1 MNHNS, CDR2 SASEGT. The CDR3 has 14 amino acids. Between the trimmed V and J ends, which lost 7 bases and 5 bases, there was a span of 14 bases. The CDR3 is CASNLGGPNEKLFF. The CDR3 coding sequence is TGTGCCAGCAACCTAGGGGGACCCAATGAAAAACTGTTTTTT.

In its sample, this clone ranks as medium-sized. V and J are TRBV12-3 or TRBV12-4 and TRBJ1-6; TRBD1 aligns across 8 bases. Trimming took 6 bases from V and 6 from J; bases not matched to a gene: 4. CDR3 length equals 14 residues. Written as DNA, the CDR3 is TGTGCCAGCAGATGGGGACAGGCTAATTCACCCCTCCACTTT. Translating it yields CASRWGQANSPLHF.

At least ten counts were recorded for this clone. The chain recombines TRBV20-1 with TRBJ2-1, with TRBD2 as a possible D gene (5 bases). The germline V gene has CDR1 DFQATT and CDR2 SNEGSKA (reference sequence). CDR3 length: 15 residues. The V end lost 4 bases, the J end lost 1 base, and 14 bases lay between the germline ends. The CDR3 loop reads CSAIRLAESYNEQFF. In nucleotides, the CDR3 is TGCAGTGCTATTAGGCTAGCAGAGTCCTACAATGAGCAGTTCTTC.

This clone was observed a handful of times. A much larger clonotype is one base distant, so this may be a read error. CDR3 nucleotides: TGTGCCAGCAACCCCAGGGGGGGCAATAATGAAAAACTGTTTTTT. Amino acid sequence: CASNPRGGNNEKLFF. This chain links TRBV4-2 with TRBJ1-4; TRBD1 agrees at 7 bases. CDR3 length equals 15 residues. Germline lookup yields CDR1 LGHNA and CDR2 YNFKEQ. Trimming cost V 7 bases and J 4 bases; bases outside gene matches: 9.

This clone was seen at least ten times. The chain employs TRBV11-1 and TRBJ2-7; no clear D. The CDR3 sequence is 15 residues long. CDR1 SGHAT and CDR2 FQDESV come from the germline V gene (reference sequence). Deletions cut 1 base from V and 0 bases from J, with 10 bases between. CDR3 in DNA: TGTGCCAGCAGCTTAGGAAGGACGTCCTCCTACGAGCAGTACTTC. This encodes CASSLGRTSSYEQYF.

This clone was detected many times. The chain recombines TRBV2 with TRBJ2-2; D ambiguous. The V end lost 7 bases, the J end lost 0 bases, and 9 bases lay between the germline ends. CDR3 length equals 14 residues. CDR1 SNHLY and CDR2 FYNNEI come from the germline V gene. The CDR3 loop is CASTIFANTGELFF. In DNA, the CDR3 is TGTGCCAGCACGATCTTCGCGAACACCGGGGAGCTGTTTTTT.

This clone was recorded many times. The chain uses TRBV6-1 and TRBJ2-3; 11 bases agree with TRBD2. This CDR3 has 17 residues. CDR1 MNHNS and CDR2 SASEGT come from the germline V gene. With V trimmed by 0 bases and J by 7 bases, 9 bases remained unmatched. This chain's CDR3 is CASSEAARLAGSNTQYF. CDR3 bases: TGTGCCAGCAGTGAAGCGGCCCGACTAGCGGGGTCGAATACGCAGTATTTT.

This clone was detected ten times or more. The V call is TRBV20-1, the J call TRBJ2-7; D not certain. The V and J ends lost 5 bases and 2 bases respectively, with 10 bases between them. In germline, CDR1 is DFQATT, CDR2 SNEGSKA (reference sequence). This CDR3 spans 12 amino acids. This CDR3 is CSAQTGPYEQYF. In DNA form, the CDR3 reads TGCAGTGCTCAGACCGGGCCCTACGAGCAGTACTTC.

This clone was counted ten times or more. This rearrangement joins TRBV3-1 to TRBJ1-2; unclear D gene. With 1 base removed from V and 6 bases from J, the gap between germline ends came to 6 bases. This CDR3 spans 12 amino acids. Germline V lookup: CDR1 LGHDT, CDR2 YNNKEL (reference sequence). Here the CDR3 reads CASSQVSNGYTF. In nucleotides, the CDR3 is TGTGCCAGCAGCCAAGTGTCGAATGGCTACACCTTC.

This clone came up many times. The gene calls are TRBV2 and TRBJ1-1; 9 positions match TRBD1. The V gene end was trimmed by 6 bases and the J gene end by 5 bases; junction bases not matched to a gene: 10. CDR1 SNHLY and CDR2 FYNNEI come from the germline V gene. The CDR3 is 15 residues long. As DNA, the CDR3 is TGTGCCAGCAGCGGGACAGGGCTTGGGGGGACTGAAGCTTTCTTT. Translating gives CASSGTGLGGTEAFF.

This clone showed up many times. Here the CDR3 reads CASSLGGGWADTQYF. The CDR3 DNA is TGTGCCAGCAGCTTAGGTGGCGGGTGGGCAGATACGCAGTATTTT. V and J are TRBV11-2 and TRBJ2-3; weak D call: TRBD2 (5 bases). The V and J ends lost 1 base and 4 bases respectively, with 12 bases between them. Germline V gene lookup returns CDR1 SGHAT and CDR2 FQNNGV. The CDR3 runs to 15 residues.

This clone was counted at least ten times. The chain couples TRBV6-1 to TRBJ1-1; tentatively, D is TRBD1 (5 bases). V was trimmed by 11 bases and J by 4 bases, leaving 14 bases between them. This CDR3 is built from 12 residues. The germline V gene has CDR1 MNHNS and CDR2 SASEGT. The CDR3 DNA reads TGTGCCGCGGGGGATAGGTCCACTGAAGCTTTCTTT. Protein sequence: CAAGDRSTEAFF.

This clone was observed at least ten times. The V call is TRBV20-1, the J call TRBJ1-3; D ambiguous. V was shortened by 5 bases and J by 4 bases, with 12 bases between the two germline ends. This CDR3 is 13 amino acids long. The germline V gene encodes CDR1 DFQATT and CDR2 SNEGSKA (reference sequence). In DNA, the CDR3 is TGCAGTGCTCCCGGTGTCCGAGGAAACACCATATATTTT. This gives the protein CSAPGVRGNTIYF.

This clone was seen many times. The chain combines TRBV3-1 with TRBJ1-5; D is uncertain. CDR3 length: 13 amino acids. CDR1 and CDR2 (germline): LGHDT, YNNKEL (reference sequence). Between the trimmed V and J ends, which lost 5 bases and 7 bases, there was a span of 12 bases. Written as DNA, the CDR3 is TGTGCCAGCAGCTCAACCCCAGGACAGCCCCAGCATTTT. It encodes CASSSTPGQPQHF.

This clone was detected many times. This rearrangement joins TRBV7-2 to TRBJ2-1; 9 bases map to TRBD2. The CDR3 loop spans 15 amino acids. Trimming took 2 bases from V and 5 from J; bases not matched to a gene: 4. Germline V gene sequence: CDR1 SGHTA, CDR2 FQGNSA. CDR3 in amino acids: CASSLRLAGNNEQFF. CDR3 nucleotides: TGTGCCAGCAGCTTAAGGCTAGCGGGAAACAATGAGCAGTTCTTC.

This clone was observed at least ten times. The V gene is TRBV6-2 or TRBV6-3, the J gene TRBJ2-7; 8 bases match TRBD2. The V and J ends lost 10 bases and 2 bases, in that order; junction bases with no gene match: 7. This CDR3 contains 13 residues. Germline V lookup: CDR1 MNHEY, CDR2 SVGEGT. DNA of the CDR3: TGTGCCATCGCGGGACTAGATGCCTACGAGCAGTACTTC. As protein: CAIAGLDAYEQYF.

This clone was recorded at least ten times. The chain carries TRBV25-1 and TRBJ1-2, with D perhaps matching TRBD1 (5 bases). This CDR3 contains 16 residues. Germline-derived CDR1 and CDR2 are MGHDK and SYGVNS. The V gene lost 4 bases and the J gene lost 0 bases, with 15 bases spanning the gap. This CDR3 reads CASSGGPQNSNYGYTF. The CDR3 DNA is TGTGCCAGCAGTGGGGGCCCGCAAAACTCTAACTATGGCTACACCTTC.

This clone was detected only a few times. A much more abundant neighbour one base away suggests this may be a read error. The chain links TRBV11-1 to TRBJ2-3, with 8 bases aligning to TRBD1. The CDR3 spans 17 residues. Trimming at V came to 5 bases and at J to 2 bases, leaving 12 bases not matched to a gene. Germline V gives CDR1 SGHAT, CDR2 FQDESV (reference sequence). For the CDR3, the DNA is TGTGCCAGCAGCCTCGGACAGGGTGTGACACACACAGATACGCAGTATTTT. Its translation: CASSLGQGVTHTDTQYF.

This clone was observed many times. This chain links TRBV24-1 with TRBJ2-1; 8 nucleotides align to TRBD1. CDR1 is KGHDR, CDR2 SFDVKD, per germline. This CDR3 region has 13 residues. V shed 4 bases, J shed 13 bases, and the junction held 8 bases outside the gene matches. In DNA, the CDR3 is TGTGCCACCAGTGACCTCAGGACAGGGAAACAGTTCTTC. This codes for CATSDLRTGKQFF.

The table lists this clone with many counts. The V gene is TRBV28, the J gene TRBJ1-5; D is ambiguous. The germline V and J ends were trimmed by 6 bases and 4 bases, with 16 bases remaining between them. Germline loops: CDR1 MDHEN, CDR2 SYDVKM. The CDR3 extends over 15 amino acids. The CDR3 loop is CASSPAAMHNQPQHF. CDR3 in DNA: TGTGCCAGCAGCCCCGCCGCGATGCATAATCAGCCCCAGCATTTT.

This clone was observed at least ten times. It may be a read error: a sequence one base away is much more abundant. Within the sample, other DNA sequences also encode this same CDR3. The gene calls are TRBV19 and TRBJ1-5; weak D call: TRBD1 (5 bases). In germline, CDR1 is LNHDA, CDR2 SQIVND (reference sequence). This CDR3 is built from 16 residues. V was pared by 6 bases and J by 5 bases, with 20 bases between. Here the CDR3 DNA reads TGTGCCAGTAGCATCCCATCAGGGTTACGCCATCAGCCCCAGCATTTT. Amino acids: CASSIPSGLRHQPQHF.